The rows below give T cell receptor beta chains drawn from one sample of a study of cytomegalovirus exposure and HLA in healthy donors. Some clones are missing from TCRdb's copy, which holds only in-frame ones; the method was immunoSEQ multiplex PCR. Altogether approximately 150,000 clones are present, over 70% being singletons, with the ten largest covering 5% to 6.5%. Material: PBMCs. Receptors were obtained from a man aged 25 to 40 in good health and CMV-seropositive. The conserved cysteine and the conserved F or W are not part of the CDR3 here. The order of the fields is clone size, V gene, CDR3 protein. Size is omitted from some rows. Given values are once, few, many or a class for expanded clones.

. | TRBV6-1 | AGAAGDSGNTIY
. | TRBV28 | AGGEAVGYT
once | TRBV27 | ASSQTSGRASGANVLT
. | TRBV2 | ASSEMGTTYEQY
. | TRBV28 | ASIFRTSRGTDTQY
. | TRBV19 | ASSVTSGISYEQY
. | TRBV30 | AWSVGQGALYEQY
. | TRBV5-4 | ASSLGPSGGLKYTEAF
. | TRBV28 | ASSGPSGGSYEQY
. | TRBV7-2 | ASSLVGQGVITEAF
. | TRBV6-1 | ASRSLVNEQY
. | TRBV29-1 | SVARLLQETQY
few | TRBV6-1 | ASRAGSEQY
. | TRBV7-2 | ASSLGPLGGGQETQY
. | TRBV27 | ASSLSGAPEAF
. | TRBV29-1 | SGAVPGPGGRESYEQY
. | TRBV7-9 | ASSFPRDRETDTQY
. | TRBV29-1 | SADRRGTEAF
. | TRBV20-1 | SARPEDTQY
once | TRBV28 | ASSLPGDEQF
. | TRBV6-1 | ASSERAGNNQPQH
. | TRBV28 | ASRSQGLGEKLF
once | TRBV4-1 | ASELNLGGGGGNQPQH
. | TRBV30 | AWSRDRGDEQY
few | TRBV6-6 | ASGTPGVNEQF
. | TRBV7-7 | ASSLTGATGELF
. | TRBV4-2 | ASSQDRSSGYNEQF
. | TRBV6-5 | ASSSRTDEQY
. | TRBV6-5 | ASEGGQGTGELF
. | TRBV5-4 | ASSLNRGSEQY
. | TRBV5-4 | ASSPTRSGTDTQY
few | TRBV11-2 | ASSLLAGQETQY
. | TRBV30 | AWSFGDGRETQY
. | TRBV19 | ASSTSGGRFGETQY
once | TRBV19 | ASSIREWNYEQY
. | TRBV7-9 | ASSLVGQGINEQY
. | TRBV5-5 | ASSLPGNQPQH
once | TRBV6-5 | ASSYRPGSGEKLF
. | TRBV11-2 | ASSLDRGGSTDTQY
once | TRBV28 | ASSSTQGGNQPQH
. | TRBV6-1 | ASEDLGVGEQF
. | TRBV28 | ASSSASGQGLFGNTIY
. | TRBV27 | ASSLPPAASGMTSYEQY
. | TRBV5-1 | ASSPRTGFYEQY
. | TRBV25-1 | ASSPNTGQVYNSPLH
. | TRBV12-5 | ASGLGQNTGELS
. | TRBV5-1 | ASSFPGQGKRETQY
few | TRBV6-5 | ASSSQENTEAF
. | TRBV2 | ASSERSGSVNELF
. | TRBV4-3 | ASSPDRGAQPQH
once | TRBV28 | ASSFTSGINEQF
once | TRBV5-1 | ASRSGTSGGRDTQY
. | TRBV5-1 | ASILEQSSYNEQF